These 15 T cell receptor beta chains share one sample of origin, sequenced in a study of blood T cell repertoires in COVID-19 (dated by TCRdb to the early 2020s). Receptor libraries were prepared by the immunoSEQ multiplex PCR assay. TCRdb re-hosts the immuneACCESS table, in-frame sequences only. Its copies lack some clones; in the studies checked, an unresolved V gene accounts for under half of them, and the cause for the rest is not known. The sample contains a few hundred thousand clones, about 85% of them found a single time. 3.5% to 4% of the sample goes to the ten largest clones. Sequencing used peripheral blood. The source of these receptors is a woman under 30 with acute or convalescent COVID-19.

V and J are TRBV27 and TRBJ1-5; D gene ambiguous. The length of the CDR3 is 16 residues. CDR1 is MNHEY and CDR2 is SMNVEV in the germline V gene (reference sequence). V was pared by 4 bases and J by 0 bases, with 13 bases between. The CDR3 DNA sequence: TGTGCCAGCAGTTCGGAGGGTGCTTATAGCAATCAGCCCCAGCATTTT. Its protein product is CASSSEGAYSNQPQHF.

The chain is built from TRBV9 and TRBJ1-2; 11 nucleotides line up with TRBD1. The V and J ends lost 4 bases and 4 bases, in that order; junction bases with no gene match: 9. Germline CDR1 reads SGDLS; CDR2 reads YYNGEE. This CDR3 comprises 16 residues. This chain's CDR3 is CASSPYGQGAGYGYTF. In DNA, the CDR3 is TGTGCCAGCAGCCCCTATGGACAGGGGGCTGGCTATGGCTACACCTTC.

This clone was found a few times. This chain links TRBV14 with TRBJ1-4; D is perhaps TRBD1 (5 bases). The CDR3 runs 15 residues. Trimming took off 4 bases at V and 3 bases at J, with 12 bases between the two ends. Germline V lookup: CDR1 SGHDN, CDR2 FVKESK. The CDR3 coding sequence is TGTGCCAGCAGCCGGGGCCCGCAAGCTAATGAAAAACTGTTTTTT. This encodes CASSRGPQANEKLFF. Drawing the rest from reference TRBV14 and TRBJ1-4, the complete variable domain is EAGVTQFPSHSVIEKGQTVTLRCDPISGHDNLYWYRRVMGKEIKFLLHFVKESKQDESGMPNNRFLAERTGGTYSTLKVQPAELEDSGVYFCASSRGPQANEKLFFGSGTQLSVL.

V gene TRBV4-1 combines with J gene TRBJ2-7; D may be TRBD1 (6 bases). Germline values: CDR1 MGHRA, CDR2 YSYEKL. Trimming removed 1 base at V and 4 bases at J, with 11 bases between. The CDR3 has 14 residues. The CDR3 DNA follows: TGCGCCAGCAGCCAAGGGATAGGGGGATACGAGCAGTACTTC. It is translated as CASSQGIGGYEQYF.

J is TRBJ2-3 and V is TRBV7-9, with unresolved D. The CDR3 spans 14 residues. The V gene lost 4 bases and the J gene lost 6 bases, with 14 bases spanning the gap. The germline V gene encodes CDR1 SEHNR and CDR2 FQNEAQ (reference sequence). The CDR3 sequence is CASSSLSDKDTQYF. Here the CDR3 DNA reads TGTGCCAGCAGCTCGCTATCCGATAAGGATACGCAGTATTTT.

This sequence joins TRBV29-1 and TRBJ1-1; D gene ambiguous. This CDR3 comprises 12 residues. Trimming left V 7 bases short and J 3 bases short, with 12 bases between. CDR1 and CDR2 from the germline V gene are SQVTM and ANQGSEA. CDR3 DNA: TGCAGCGCTGGTCGGGGAGACACTGAAGCTTTCTTT. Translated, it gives CSAGRGDTEAFF.

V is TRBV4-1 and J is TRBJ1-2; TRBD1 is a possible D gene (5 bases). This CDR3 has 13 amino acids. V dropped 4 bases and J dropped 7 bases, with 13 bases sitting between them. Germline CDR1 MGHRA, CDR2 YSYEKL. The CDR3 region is CASSPQELGGYTF. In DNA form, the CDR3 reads TGCGCCAGCAGCCCACAGGAATTGGGTGGCTACACCTTC.

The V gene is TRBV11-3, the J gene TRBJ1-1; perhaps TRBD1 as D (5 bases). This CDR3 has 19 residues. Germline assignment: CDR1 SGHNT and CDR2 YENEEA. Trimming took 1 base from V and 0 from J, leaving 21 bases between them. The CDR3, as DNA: TGTGCCAGCAGCTTAGTCGGTGGCAGGGAAGTCGTCCTGAACACTGAAGCTTTCTTT. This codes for CASSLVGGREVVLNTEAFF.

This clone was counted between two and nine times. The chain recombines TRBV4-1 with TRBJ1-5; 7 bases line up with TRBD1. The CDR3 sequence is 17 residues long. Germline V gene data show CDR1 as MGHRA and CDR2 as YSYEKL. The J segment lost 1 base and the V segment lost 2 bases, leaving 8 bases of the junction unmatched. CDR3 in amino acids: CASSQSVTGASNQPQHF. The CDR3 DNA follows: TGCGCCAGCAGCCAATCCGTAACAGGGGCCAGCAATCAGCCCCAGCATTTT.

CDR3: CASSIDAGNSYGYTF. The CDR3 region has the DNA TGTGCCAGTAGTATAGATGCGGGCAACTCTTATGGCTACACCTTC. The J gene is TRBJ1-2, the V gene TRBV19, with D unclear. This CDR3 is 15 amino acids long. Germline V gene data show CDR1 as LNHDA and CDR2 as SQIVND (reference sequence). Trimming cost V 0 bases and J 5 bases, with 13 bases left between them.

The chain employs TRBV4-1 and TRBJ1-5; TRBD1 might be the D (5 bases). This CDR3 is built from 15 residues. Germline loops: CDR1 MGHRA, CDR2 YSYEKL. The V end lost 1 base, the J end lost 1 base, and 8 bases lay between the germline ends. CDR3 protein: CASSQVPGSNQPQHF. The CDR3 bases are TGCGCCAGCAGCCAAGTTCCAGGGAGCAATCAGCCCCAGCATTTT.

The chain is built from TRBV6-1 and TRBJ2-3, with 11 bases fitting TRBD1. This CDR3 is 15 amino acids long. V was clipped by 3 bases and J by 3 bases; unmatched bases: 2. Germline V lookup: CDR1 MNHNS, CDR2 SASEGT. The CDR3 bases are TGTGCCAGCAGTGACGGACAGGGGGCAACAGATACGCAGTATTTT. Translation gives CASSDGQGATDTQYF.

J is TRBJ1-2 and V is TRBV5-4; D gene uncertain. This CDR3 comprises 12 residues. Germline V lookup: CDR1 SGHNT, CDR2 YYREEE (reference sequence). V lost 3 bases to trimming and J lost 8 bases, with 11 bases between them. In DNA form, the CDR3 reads TGTGCCAGCAGCTCCTTCAGGTACGGCTACACCTTC. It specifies CASSSFRYGYTF. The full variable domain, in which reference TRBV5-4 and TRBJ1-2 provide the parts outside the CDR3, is ETGVTQSPTHLIKTRGQQVTLRCSSQSGHNTVSWYQQALGQGPQFIFQYYREEENGRGNFPPRFSGLQFPNYSSELNVNALELDDSALYLCASSSFRYGYTFGSGTRLTVV.

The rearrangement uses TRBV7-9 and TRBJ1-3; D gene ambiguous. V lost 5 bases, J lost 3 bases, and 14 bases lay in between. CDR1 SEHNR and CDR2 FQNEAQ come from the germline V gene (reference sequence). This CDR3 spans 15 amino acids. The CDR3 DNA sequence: TGTGCCAGCAGCCCAAGCATCGCCCTTGGAAACACCATATATTTT. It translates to CASSPSIALGNTIYF.

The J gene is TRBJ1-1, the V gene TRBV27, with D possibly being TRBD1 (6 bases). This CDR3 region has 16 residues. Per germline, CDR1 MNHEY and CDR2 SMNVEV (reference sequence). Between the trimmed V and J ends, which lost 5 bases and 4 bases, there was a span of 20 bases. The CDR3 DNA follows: TGTGCCAGCAGTCTAACTTCCCAGGGGCCGAGCACTGAAGCTTTCTTT. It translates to CASSLTSQGPSTEAFF.